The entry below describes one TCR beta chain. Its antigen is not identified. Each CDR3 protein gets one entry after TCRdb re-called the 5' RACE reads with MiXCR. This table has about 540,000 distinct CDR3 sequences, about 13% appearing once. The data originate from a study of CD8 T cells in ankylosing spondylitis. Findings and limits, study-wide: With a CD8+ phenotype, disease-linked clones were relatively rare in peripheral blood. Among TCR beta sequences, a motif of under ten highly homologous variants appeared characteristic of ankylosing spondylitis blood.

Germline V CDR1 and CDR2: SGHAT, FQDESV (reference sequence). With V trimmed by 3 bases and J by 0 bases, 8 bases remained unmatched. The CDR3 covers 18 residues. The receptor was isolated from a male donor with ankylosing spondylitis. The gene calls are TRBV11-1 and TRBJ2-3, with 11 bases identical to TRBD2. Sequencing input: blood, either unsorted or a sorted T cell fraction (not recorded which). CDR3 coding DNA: TGTGCCAGCAGCTTCACTAGCGGGAGTTTAAGAAGCACAGATACGCAGTATTTT. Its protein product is CASSFTSGSLRSTDTQYF.